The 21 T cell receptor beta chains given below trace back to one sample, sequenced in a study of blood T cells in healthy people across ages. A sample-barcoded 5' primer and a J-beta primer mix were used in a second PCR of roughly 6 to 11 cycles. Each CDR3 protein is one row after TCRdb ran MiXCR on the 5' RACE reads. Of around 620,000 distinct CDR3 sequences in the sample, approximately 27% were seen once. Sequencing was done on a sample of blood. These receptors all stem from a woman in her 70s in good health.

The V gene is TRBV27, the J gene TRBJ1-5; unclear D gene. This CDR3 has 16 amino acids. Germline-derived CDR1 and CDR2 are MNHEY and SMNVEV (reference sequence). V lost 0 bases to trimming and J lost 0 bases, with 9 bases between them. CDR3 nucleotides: TGTGCCAGCAGTTTATCGTCGACCTATAGCAATCAGCCCCAGCATTTT. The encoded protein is CASSLSSTYSNQPQHF.

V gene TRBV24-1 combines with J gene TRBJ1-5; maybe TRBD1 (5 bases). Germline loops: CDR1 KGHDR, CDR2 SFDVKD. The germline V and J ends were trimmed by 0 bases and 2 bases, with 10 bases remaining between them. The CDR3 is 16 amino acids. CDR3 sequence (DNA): TGTGCCACCAGTGATTTGGGGTTCAGGGGCAATCAGCCCCAGCATTTT. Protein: CATSDLGFRGNQPQHF.

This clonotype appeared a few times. The CDR3 sequence: CSVGGENYGYTF. The CDR3 DNA reads TGCAGCGTTGGGGGGGAAAACTATGGCTACACCTTC. This chain uses TRBV29-1 with TRBJ1-2, with D perhaps TRBD1 (5 bases). Germline values: CDR1 SQVTM, CDR2 ANQGSEA. The CDR3 has 12 residues. V was trimmed by 4 bases and J by 2 bases, leaving 8 bases between them.

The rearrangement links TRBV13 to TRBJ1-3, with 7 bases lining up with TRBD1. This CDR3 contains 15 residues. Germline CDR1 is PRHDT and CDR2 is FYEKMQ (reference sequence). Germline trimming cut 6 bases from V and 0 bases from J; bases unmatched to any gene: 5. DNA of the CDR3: TGTGCCAGCAGATGGACAGGAAACTCTGGAAACACCATATATTTT. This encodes CASRWTGNSGNTIYF.

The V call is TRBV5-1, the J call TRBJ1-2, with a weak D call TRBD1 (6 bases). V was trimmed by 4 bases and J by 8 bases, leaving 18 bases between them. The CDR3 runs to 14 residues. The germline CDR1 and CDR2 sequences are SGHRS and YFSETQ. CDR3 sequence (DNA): TGCGCCAGCAGCAGCGGCGACAGGACTAAGGGCTACACCTTC. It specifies CASSSGDRTKGYTF. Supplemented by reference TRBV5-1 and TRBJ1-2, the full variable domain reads KAGVTQTPRYLIKTRGQQVTLSCSPISGHRSVSWYQQTPGQGLQFLFEYFSETQRNKGNFPGRFSGRQFSNSRSEMNVSTLELGDSALYLCASSSGDRTKGYTFGSGTRLTVV.

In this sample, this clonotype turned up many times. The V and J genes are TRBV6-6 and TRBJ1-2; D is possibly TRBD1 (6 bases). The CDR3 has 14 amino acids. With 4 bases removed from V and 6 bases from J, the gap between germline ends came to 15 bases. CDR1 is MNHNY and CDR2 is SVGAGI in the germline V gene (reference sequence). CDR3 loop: CASSLMWQGNGYTF. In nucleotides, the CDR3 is TGTGCCAGCAGTTTGATGTGGCAGGGGAATGGCTACACCTTC.

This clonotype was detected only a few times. The CDR3 spells CASSFQGPPETQYF. The CDR3 region has the DNA TGCGCCAGCAGCTTCCAAGGGCCGCCAGAGACCCAGTACTTC. The V gene is TRBV5-1, the J gene TRBJ2-5; D is uncertain. Trimming took off 2 bases at V and 4 bases at J, with 12 bases between the two ends. CDR3 size: 14 residues. CDR1 and CDR2 (germline): SGHRS, YFSETQ.

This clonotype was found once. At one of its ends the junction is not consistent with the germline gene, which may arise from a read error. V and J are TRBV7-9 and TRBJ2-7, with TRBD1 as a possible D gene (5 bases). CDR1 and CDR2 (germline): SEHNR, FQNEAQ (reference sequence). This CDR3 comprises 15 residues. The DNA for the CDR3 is TGTGCCAGCAGCTTAGGTGCAGGGTTGGTCAACGACCAGTACTTC. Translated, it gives CASSLGAGLVNDQYF.

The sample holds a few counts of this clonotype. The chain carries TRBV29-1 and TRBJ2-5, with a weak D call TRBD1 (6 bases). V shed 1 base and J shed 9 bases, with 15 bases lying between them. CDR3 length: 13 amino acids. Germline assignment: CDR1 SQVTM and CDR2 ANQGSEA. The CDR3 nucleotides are TGCAGCGTTGAAGGGGGGCAGTACGGGGCCCAGTACTTC. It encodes CSVEGGQYGAQYF.

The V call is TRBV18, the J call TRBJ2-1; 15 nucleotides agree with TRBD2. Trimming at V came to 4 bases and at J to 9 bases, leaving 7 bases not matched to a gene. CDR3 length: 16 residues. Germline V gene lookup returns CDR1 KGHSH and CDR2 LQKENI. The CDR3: CASSRTSGGANGEQFF. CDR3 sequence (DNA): TGTGCCAGCTCACGGACTAGCGGGGGGGCAAACGGTGAGCAGTTCTTC.

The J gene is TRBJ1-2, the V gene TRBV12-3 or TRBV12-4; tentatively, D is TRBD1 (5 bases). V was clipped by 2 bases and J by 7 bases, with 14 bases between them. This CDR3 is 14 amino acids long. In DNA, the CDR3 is TGTGCCAGCAGTTTATCTCTGGGGGAAGGTGGCTACACCTTC. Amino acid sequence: CASSLSLGEGGYTF.

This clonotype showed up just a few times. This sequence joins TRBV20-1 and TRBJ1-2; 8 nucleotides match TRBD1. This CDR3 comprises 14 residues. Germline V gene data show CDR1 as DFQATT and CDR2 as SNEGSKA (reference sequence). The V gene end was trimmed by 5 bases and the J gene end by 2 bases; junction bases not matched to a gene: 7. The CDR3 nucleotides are TGCAGTGCTCCGACAGGGGCTAAAAACTATGGCTACACCTTC. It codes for CSAPTGAKNYGYTF.

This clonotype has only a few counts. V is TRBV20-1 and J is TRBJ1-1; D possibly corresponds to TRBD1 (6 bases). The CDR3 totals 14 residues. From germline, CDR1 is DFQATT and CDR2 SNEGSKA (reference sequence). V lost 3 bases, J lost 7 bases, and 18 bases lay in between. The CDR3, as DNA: TGCAGTGCTAGGGGCAGGGGCTGGAATAGTGAAGCTTTCTTT. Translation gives CSARGRGWNSEAFF.

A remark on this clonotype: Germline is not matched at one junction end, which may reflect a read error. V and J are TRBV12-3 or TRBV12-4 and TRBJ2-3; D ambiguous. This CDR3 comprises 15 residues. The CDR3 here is CASSLGGVRADTEYF. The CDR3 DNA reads TGTGCCAGCAGTTTAGGAGGAGTGAGAGCAGATACGGAGTATTTT.

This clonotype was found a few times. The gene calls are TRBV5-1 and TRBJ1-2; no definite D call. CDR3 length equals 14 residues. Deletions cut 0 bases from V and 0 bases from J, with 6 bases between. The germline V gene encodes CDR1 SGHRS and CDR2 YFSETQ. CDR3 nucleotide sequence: TGCGCCAGCAGCTTGGGTCCAGCTAACTATGGCTACACCTTC. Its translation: CASSLGPANYGYTF. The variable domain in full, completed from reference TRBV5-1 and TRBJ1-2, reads KAGVTQTPRYLIKTRGQQVTLSCSPISGHRSVSWYQQTPGQGLQFLFEYFSETQRNKGNFPGRFSGRQFSNSRSEMNVSTLELGDSALYLCASSLGPANYGYTFGSGTRLTVV.

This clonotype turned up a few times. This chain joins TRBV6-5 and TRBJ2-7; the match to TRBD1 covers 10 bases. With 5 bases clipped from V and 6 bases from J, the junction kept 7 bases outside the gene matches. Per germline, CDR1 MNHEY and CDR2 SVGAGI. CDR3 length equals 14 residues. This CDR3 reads CASSDTGTGAEQYF. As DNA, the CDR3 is TGTGCCAGCAGTGACACCGGGACAGGGGCCGAGCAGTACTTC.

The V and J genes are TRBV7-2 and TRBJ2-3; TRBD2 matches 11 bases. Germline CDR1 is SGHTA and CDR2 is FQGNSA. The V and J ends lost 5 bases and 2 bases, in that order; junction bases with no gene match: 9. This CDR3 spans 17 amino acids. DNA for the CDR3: TGTGCCAGCAGCAGGGGGCTAGCGGGGGGAAACACAGATACGCAGTATTTT. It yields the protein CASSRGLAGGNTDTQYF.

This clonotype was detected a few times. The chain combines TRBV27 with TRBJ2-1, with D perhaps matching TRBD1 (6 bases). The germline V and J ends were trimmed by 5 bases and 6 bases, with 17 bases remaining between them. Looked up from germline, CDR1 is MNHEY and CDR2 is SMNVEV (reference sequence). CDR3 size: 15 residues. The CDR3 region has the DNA TGTGCCAGCAGTATCCGGGACACTACGTCCAATGAGCAGTTCTTC. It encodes CASSIRDTTSNEQFF.

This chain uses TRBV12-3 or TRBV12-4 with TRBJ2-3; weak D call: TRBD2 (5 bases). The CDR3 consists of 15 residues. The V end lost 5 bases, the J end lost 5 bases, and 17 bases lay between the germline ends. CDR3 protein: CASSPHPGMVDTQYF. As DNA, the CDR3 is TGTGCCAGCAGTCCACACCCGGGGATGGTAGATACGCAGTATTTT.

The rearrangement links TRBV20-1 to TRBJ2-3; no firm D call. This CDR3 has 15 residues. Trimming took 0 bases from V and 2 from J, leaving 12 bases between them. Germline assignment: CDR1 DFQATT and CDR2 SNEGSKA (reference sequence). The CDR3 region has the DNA TGCAGTGCTAGAGATCAAAGGGTCTCCACAGATACGCAGTATTTT. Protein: CSARDQRVSTDTQYF.

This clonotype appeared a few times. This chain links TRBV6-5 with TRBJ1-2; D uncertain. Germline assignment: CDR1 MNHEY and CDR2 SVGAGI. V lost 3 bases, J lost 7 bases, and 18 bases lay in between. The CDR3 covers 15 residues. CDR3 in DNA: TGTGCCAGCAGTTATAGTGTCGGAGGGCGACGTGGCTACACCTTC. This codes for CASSYSVGGRRGYTF.